The present TCR gamma chain was sequenced within a study of intestinal T cells in coeliac disease. Overall study results and limits: TRG-based classification had a reported leave-one-out accuracy of around 90%.

Each case's genomic DNA was extracted from ten roughly 5-µm formalin-fixed paraffin-embedded scrolls. Without suspected coeliac disease, controls underwent endoscopy for reflux, dyspepsia or gastritis. A few counts support this clone. Its antigen is not identified. TCRdb lists the protein of a much larger clone for this DNA, which differs at residue 8, so this is likely a read error; the protein given here is translated from the DNA itself. TRG repertoires were amplified with LymphoTrack primers from approximately 0.2 ug of biopsy DNA. TCRdb re-processed the multiplex PCR reads using CATT. The sample has more than 500 gamma-chain clones, 40% to 60% seen once. This CDR3 is 20 amino acids long. Germline values: CDR1 GITISATS, CDR2 ISYDGTV (reference sequence). V dropped 0 bases and J dropped 0; count of bases not matched to a gene: 20.

This sequence joins TRGV9 and TRGJ1 or TRGJ2. What was sequenced was a duodenal biopsy. The clonotype comes from a human donor who served as a control with a normal duodenal biopsy, not a healthy volunteer. The CDR3, as DNA: TGTGCCTTGTGGGAGGTGCAAACAGAAACAATCCCACTGAATTATTATAAGAAACTCTTT. Its translation is CALWEVQTETIPLNYYKKLF.